The 27 T cell receptor beta chains below come from one sample, sequenced in a study of OX40 agonist ivuxolimab in advanced cancers. Assay used: immunoSEQ multiplex PCR; TCRdb lists only in-frame clones, some missing. This sample has over 45,000 clones; 80% to 90% occur once, and the top ten carry about 3.2%. Sequencing used CD4+ or CD8+ T cells sorted from blood, obtained in a trial of the OX40 agonist ivuxolimab. All receptors derive from an adult with an advanced solid tumor such as melanoma, head and neck, liver or kidney cancer.

The CDR3 coding sequence is TGTGCCAGCAGGGTCTCGGAATCATCACCCCTCCACTTT. It is translated as CASRVSESSPLHF. The genes are TRBV6-5 and TRBJ1-6, with no clear D. This CDR3 contains 13 residues. Germline V gene lookup returns CDR1 MNHEY and CDR2 SVGAGI. Trimming took off 6 bases at V and 10 bases at J, with 13 bases between the two ends.

The CDR3 is CASSELANYGYTF. In DNA form, the CDR3 reads TGTGCCAGCAGTGAATTGGCTAACTATGGCTACACCTTC. V gene TRBV2 combines with J gene TRBJ1-2; D is undetermined. V lost 2 bases and J lost 0, with 4 bases in between. Germline lookup yields CDR1 SNHLY and CDR2 FYNNEI. CDR3 size: 13 residues.

CDR3 amino acids: CASSQEPGLAADTQYF. The CDR3 DNA reads as TGCGCCAGCAGCCAGGAACCGGGACTAGCGGCTGATACGCAGTATTTT. This rearrangement joins TRBV4-1 to TRBJ2-3; TRBD2 matches at 11 bases. CDR1 and CDR2 (germline): MGHRA, YSYEKL. This CDR3 has 16 residues. Trimming at V came to 3 bases and at J to 6 bases, leaving 8 bases not matched to a gene.

The V call is TRBV19, the J call TRBJ1-2, with 9 bases that match TRBD1. This CDR3 comprises 13 residues. Germline CDR1 and CDR2: LNHDA and SQIVND (reference sequence). Trimming took 5 bases from V and 6 from J; bases not matched to a gene: 4. The CDR3 sequence: CASSFRDRDGYTF. CDR3 bases: TGTGCCAGTAGTTTCCGGGACAGGGATGGCTACACCTTC.

This CDR3 reads CASSAGGSVELFF. The CDR3 bases are TGTGCCAGCAGCGCAGGGGGGTCGGTTGAGCTGTTTTTT. The chain recombines TRBV9 with TRBJ2-2; D is possibly TRBD1 (7 bases). Trimming cost V 3 bases and J 11 bases, with 14 bases left between them. The CDR3 is 13 amino acids. Germline loops: CDR1 SGDLS, CDR2 YYNGEE.

The chain combines TRBV30 with TRBJ2-3; the D is unclear. CDR3 length equals 12 residues. Germline loops: CDR1 GTSNPN, CDR2 SVGIG (reference sequence). V dropped 4 bases and J dropped 4 bases, with 9 bases sitting between them. The CDR3 protein is CAWNMGPDTQYF. The CDR3 nucleotides read TGTGCCTGGAACATGGGCCCAGATACGCAGTATTTT.

The V call is TRBV7-9, the J call TRBJ1-2, with no clear D. Deletions cut 6 bases from V and 4 bases from J, with 9 bases between. The CDR3 runs to 12 residues. Germline V lookup: CDR1 SEHNR, CDR2 FQNEAQ (reference sequence). The CDR3 spells CASSTGAYGYTF. The CDR3 DNA is TGTGCCAGCAGTACGGGAGCCTATGGCTACACCTTC.

The chain carries TRBV9 and TRBJ2-2; D gene unclear. CDR3 length: 12 amino acids. CDR1 and CDR2 (germline): SGDLS, YYNGEE. V was cut by 4 bases and J by 7 bases, with 8 bases left in between. CDR3 bases: TGTGCCAGCAGCAGAAGAAGCGGGGAGCTGTTTTTT. It codes for CASSRRSGELFF.

The rearrangement links TRBV19 to TRBJ2-5; D possibly corresponds to TRBD2 (5 bases). This CDR3 comprises 13 residues. V gave up 4 bases and J gave up 5 bases, with 11 bases separating them. Germline V gene sequence: CDR1 LNHDA, CDR2 SQIVND (reference sequence). CDR3 in DNA: TGTGCCAGTAGTACGAAGCAGCGGGAGACCCAGTACTTC. Its protein product is CASSTKQRETQYF. Using reference TRBV19 and TRBJ2-5 for the parts outside the CDR3, the full variable domain is DGGITQSPKYLFRKEGQNVTLSCEQNLNHDAMYWYRQDPGQGLRLIYYSQIVNDFQKGDIAEGYSVSREKKESFPLTVTSAQKNPTAFYLCASSTKQRETQYFGPGTRLLVL.

This sequence joins TRBV7-2 and TRBJ1-2; 7 bases match TRBD1. The CDR3 runs to 15 residues. The ends lost 5 bases at V and 5 bases at J; junction bases unmatched: 11. CDR1 is SGHTA, CDR2 FQGNSA, per germline. CDR3 protein: CASSPRQGFGYGYTF. The DNA for the CDR3 is TGTGCCAGCAGCCCTCGACAGGGATTTGGGTATGGCTACACCTTC. Based on the CDR3 plus reference TRBV7-2 and TRBJ1-2, the full variable domain is GAGVSQSPSNKVTEKGKDVELRCDPISGHTALYWYRQSLGQGLEFLIYFQGNSAPDKSGLPSDRFSAERTGGSVSTLTIQRTQQEDSAVYLCASSPRQGFGYGYTFGSGTRLTVV.

The V gene is TRBV18, the J gene TRBJ1-3, with 9 bases that match TRBD1. The V gene end was trimmed by 5 bases and the J gene end by 2 bases; junction bases not matched to a gene: 7. The V gene's germline CDR1 is KGHSH and CDR2 LQKENI. The CDR3 covers 16 residues. CDR3 amino acids: CASSSARTGAGNTIYF. The CDR3 DNA reads TGTGCCAGCTCAAGCGCCAGGACAGGGGCTGGAAACACCATATATTTT.

This clone was counted once. The rearrangement uses TRBV7-3 and TRBJ2-2, with 14 bases identical to TRBD2. Looked up from germline, CDR1 is SGHTA and CDR2 is FQGTGA. The length of the CDR3 is 17 residues. V lost 5 bases, J lost 5 bases, and 7 bases stayed unmatched. This CDR3 is CASSAGTSGRRTGELFF. The CDR3, as DNA: TGTGCCAGCAGCGCCGGGACTAGCGGGAGACGGACCGGGGAGCTGTTTTTT.

V and J are TRBV7-9 and TRBJ2-1; TRBD1 aligns across 8 bases. Losses at the gene ends were 5 bases for V and 7 bases for J; bases not matched to a gene: 10. Germline V gene sequence: CDR1 SEHNR, CDR2 FQNEAQ (reference sequence). The CDR3 is made up of 15 amino acids. The CDR3 region has the DNA TGTGCCAGCAGCGCCGGGACAGGATCTCGGAATGAGCAGTTCTTC. Its protein is CASSAGTGSRNEQFF.

This sequence joins TRBV6-1 and TRBJ2-1; D may be TRBD1 or TRBD2 (5 bases each). The CDR3 is made up of 15 amino acids. V dropped 4 bases and J dropped 5 bases, with 15 bases sitting between them. Germline V gene lookup returns CDR1 MNHNS and CDR2 SASEGT. CDR3 DNA sequence: TGTGCCAGCAGTGCTTGGGGGAAGGACGACAATGAGCAGTTCTTC. Amino acids: CASSAWGKDDNEQFF.

V is TRBV4-2 and J is TRBJ1-5; D possibly corresponds to TRBD1 (6 bases). This CDR3 comprises 16 residues. Germline V gene lookup returns CDR1 LGHNA and CDR2 YNFKEQ. With 1 base removed from V and 9 bases from J, the gap between germline ends came to 19 bases. The DNA of the CDR3 is TGTGCCAGCAGCCAAGGAGGAGCAGGGGCGGTAGGGCCCCAGCATTTT. Translating it yields CASSQGGAGAVGPQHF.

This chain joins TRBV27 and TRBJ1-6; TRBD1 agrees at 9 bases. Germline CDR1 MNHEY, CDR2 SMNVEV (reference sequence). J was trimmed by 9 bases and V by 3 bases; bases with no gene match: 9. The CDR3 runs to 16 residues. The CDR3 DNA follows: TGTGCCAGCAGTTTGGGACAGGGCGTTTTGCCTTCACCCCTCCACTTT. This translates into CASSLGQGVLPSPLHF.

This clone appeared once. The V call is TRBV28, the J call TRBJ2-7; D perhaps matches TRBD1 (6 bases). V lost 4 bases and J lost 8, with 12 bases in between. CDR3 length: 12 residues. Germline V lookup: CDR1 MDHEN, CDR2 SYDVKM. As DNA, the CDR3 is TGTGCCAGCAGTTCAGGGACAACCAAGCAGTACTTC. Translating gives CASSSGTTKQYF.

V and J are TRBV9 and TRBJ1-5, with 8 bases lining up with TRBD1. V was pared by 4 bases and J by 3 bases, with 9 bases of the junction left unmatched. The CDR3 covers 16 residues. Germline CDR1 reads SGDLS; CDR2 reads YYNGEE. The DNA of the CDR3 is TGTGCCAGCAGCCCACAACAGGGGGGGGACAATCAGCCCCAGCATTTT. Translated, it gives CASSPQQGGDNQPQHF.

This chain connects TRBV19 to TRBJ2-1, with 7 bases lining up with TRBD2. CDR3 size: 13 residues. The V segment lost 6 bases and the J segment 3 bases; nucleotides outside the gene matches: 2. Germline CDR1 and CDR2: LNHDA and SQIVND (reference sequence). This chain's CDR3 is CASSRGDYNEQFF. The DNA of the CDR3 is TGTGCCAGTAGCCGGGGGGACTACAATGAGCAGTTCTTC.

This chain joins TRBV5-1 and TRBJ1-1; D possibly corresponds to TRBD1 (6 bases). CDR3 length: 13 amino acids. V was clipped by 6 bases and J by 0 bases, with 9 bases between them. Germline CDR1 reads SGHRS; CDR2 reads YFSETQ. The chain's CDR3 is CASTGDMNTEAFF. The CDR3 DNA is TGCGCCAGCACAGGGGACATGAACACTGAAGCTTTCTTT.

There are a few counts of this clone. The chain combines TRBV19 with TRBJ2-5; D not certain. The V gene lost 1 base and the J gene lost 4 bases, with 10 bases spanning the gap. Looked up from germline, CDR1 is LNHDA and CDR2 is SQIVND (reference sequence). There are 14 residues in the CDR3. The CDR3 coding sequence is TGTGCCAGTAGTATAGGCAGCTATCGAGAGACCCAGTACTTC. Translated, it gives CASSIGSYRETQYF.

This clone was counted once. The V and J genes are TRBV27 and TRBJ1-1, with TRBD1 matching 8 bases. The length of the CDR3 is 15 residues. Germline CDR1 and CDR2: MNHEY and SMNVEV (reference sequence). After removal of 5 bases from V and 1 base from J, the junction contained 6 bases not matched to a gene. The CDR3 protein is CASSVSDRENTEAFF. CDR3 in DNA: TGTGCCAGCAGTGTCTCGGACAGGGAGAACACTGAAGCTTTCTTT.

The V call is TRBV6-4, the J call TRBJ2-1; 7 bases agree with TRBD1. Germline V gene sequence: CDR1 MRHNA, CDR2 SNTAGT. V trimming: 3 bases; J trimming: 0 bases; junction bases outside the gene matches: 2. This CDR3 has 15 amino acids. The CDR3 loop is CASSEGQSSYNEQFF. The CDR3 bases are TGTGCCAGCAGTGAGGGACAGAGCTCCTACAATGAGCAGTTCTTC.

The CDR3 region has the DNA TGTGCCAGCAGTGGGGGACAGGGGGTATATGGCTACACCTTC. Amino acid sequence: CASSGGQGVYGYTF. The chain couples TRBV6-1 to TRBJ1-2; 11 bases are shared with TRBD1. Germline V CDR1 and CDR2: MNHNS, SASEGT. V gave up 4 bases and J gave up 5 bases; unmatched junction bases: 3. The CDR3 covers 14 residues.

The chain combines TRBV6-6 with TRBJ2-5, with D tentatively TRBD2 (5 bases). Germline-derived CDR1 and CDR2 are MNHNY and SVGAGI (reference sequence). Trimming cost V 2 bases and J 3 bases, with 7 bases left between them. This CDR3 has 13 residues. The CDR3 DNA is TGTGCCAGCAGTTACGCGGGCGAAGAGACCCAGTACTTC. Protein product: CASSYAGEETQYF.

The chain joins TRBV2 to TRBJ2-5; 9 bases are a match to TRBD1. Germline CDR1 and CDR2: SNHLY and FYNNEI. The CDR3 loop spans 13 amino acids. V gave up 4 bases and J gave up 5 bases; unmatched junction bases: 2. The CDR3: CASSVQGAETQYF. The DNA of the CDR3 is TGTGCCAGCAGTGTACAGGGGGCCGAGACCCAGTACTTC.

The chain uses TRBV9 and TRBJ2-7; 9 bases agree with TRBD1. CDR1 is SGDLS and CDR2 is YYNGEE in the germline V gene. This CDR3 contains 15 residues. With V trimmed by 3 bases and J by 7 bases, 11 bases remained unmatched. The CDR3 DNA sequence: TGTGCCAGCAGCGCTTACCGGGACAGGGACGGAGAGCAGTACTTC. Amino acids: CASSAYRDRDGEQYF.